The 32 T cell receptor beta chains in this list originate from one sample, sequenced in a study of T cells after posttransplantation cyclophosphamide. A marrow graft followed busulfan-fludarabine conditioning, with cyclophosphamide on days +3 and +4. Data came from immunoSEQ multiplex PCR; TCRdb stores just in-frame clones and leaves some out. The sample carries some 17,000 clones, over 60% recorded once. The sequences come from CD8+ T cells sorted from PBMCs, collected 1903 days after a stem cell transplant with posttransplant cyclophosphamide. All receptors derive from a female patient in her 40s who received an allogeneic stem cell transplant from a related donor, was CMV-positive, and had no GVHD. The graft donor may have given rise to some T cells.

This rearrangement joins TRBV7-3 to TRBJ2-2; the D gene is possibly TRBD2 (5 bases). Germline assignment: CDR1 SGHTA and CDR2 FQGTGA. The CDR3 covers 17 residues. Trimming shortened V by 5 bases and J by 1 base, and 17 bases separated the two germline ends. CDR3 bases: TGTGCCAGCAGCCCGATCGGGATTGGAGGGAACACCGGGGAGCTGTTTTTT. Translated: CASSPIGIGGNTGELFF.

The V gene is TRBV18, the J gene TRBJ2-3; D unresolved. Germline assignment: CDR1 KGHSH and CDR2 LQKENI. V lost 3 bases and J 4 bases, leaving 8 bases between the germline ends. The CDR3 loop spans 13 amino acids. This chain's CDR3 is CASSPKSADTQYF. In nucleotides, the CDR3 is TGTGCCAGCTCACCCAAGTCGGCAGATACGCAGTATTTT.

The chain combines TRBV25-1 with TRBJ1-4, with D unclear. CDR3 length: 14 residues. Germline V lookup: CDR1 MGHDK, CDR2 SYGVNS. Trimming took off 1 base at V and 7 bases at J, with 10 bases between the two ends. The DNA for the CDR3 is TGTGCCAGCAGTGAATTAGGAGGAATTGAAAAACTGTTTTTT. Protein sequence: CASSELGGIEKLFF.

The chain carries TRBV7-9 and TRBJ2-7; 7 bases are a match to TRBD1. V trimming: 11 bases; J trimming: 7 bases; junction bases outside the gene matches: 11. Germline V gene lookup returns CDR1 SEHNR and CDR2 FQNEAQ (reference sequence). The CDR3 runs 12 residues. Here the CDR3 reads CAGTGTALEQYF. The CDR3 coding sequence is TGTGCCGGGACCGGGACAGCCTTGGAGCAGTACTTC.

This clone came up a few times. The chain links TRBV9 to TRBJ2-7; TRBD2 aligns across 8 bases. Germline V gives CDR1 SGDLS, CDR2 YYNGEE. Trimming took 2 bases from V and 2 from J; bases not matched to a gene: 3. The CDR3 spans 14 residues. The CDR3 loop reads CASSVGGGTYEQYF. The DNA for the CDR3 is TGTGCCAGCAGCGTCGGCGGGGGGACCTACGAGCAGTACTTC.

The chain couples TRBV4-3 to TRBJ2-3; TRBD2 matches at 10 bases. This CDR3 spans 19 amino acids. The V segment lost 0 bases and the J segment 3 bases; nucleotides outside the gene matches: 12. CDR1 is LGHNA and CDR2 is YSLEER in the germline V gene. CDR3 amino acids: CASSQDRQAGGPVTDTQYF. The DNA for the CDR3 is TGCGCCAGCAGCCAAGATCGTCAAGCGGGGGGGCCAGTGACAGATACGCAGTATTTT.

The DNA of the CDR3 is TGCGCCAGCAGCTTGAACTCGGACAGCTATGGCTACACCTTC. As protein: CASSLNSDSYGYTF. The rearrangement uses TRBV5-1 and TRBJ1-2; a possible D gene is TRBD1 (6 bases). Trimming stripped 1 base from V and 4 bases from J, with 11 bases between. The CDR3 loop spans 14 amino acids. Germline V CDR1 and CDR2: SGHRS, YFSETQ. The full variable domain, with the rest looked up from reference TRBV5-1 and TRBJ1-2, is KAGVTQTPRYLIKTRGQQVTLSCSPISGHRSVSWYQQTPGQGLQFLFEYFSETQRNKGNFPGRFSGRQFSNSRSEMNVSTLELGDSALYLCASSLNSDSYGYTFGSGTRLTVV.

V gene TRBV16 combines with J gene TRBJ2-3, with TRBD2 as a possible D gene (6 bases). V was shortened by 3 bases and J by 2 bases, with 15 bases between the two germline ends. CDR3 length: 16 residues. Per germline, CDR1 KGHSY and CDR2 FQNENV. The CDR3 coding sequence is TGTGCCAGCAGCCATCTAGACGGGGGACCCACAGATACGCAGTATTTT. Its protein is CASSHLDGGPTDTQYF.

The rearrangement joins TRBV5-4 to TRBJ2-1, with 11 bases aligning to TRBD2. Germline V gives CDR1 SGHNT, CDR2 YYREEE (reference sequence). The CDR3 runs to 15 residues. With V trimmed by 2 bases and J by 7 bases, 5 bases remained unmatched. The DNA of the CDR3 is TGTGCCAGCAGCTTTAGGACTAGCGGGTATAATGAGCAGTTCTTC. Translation gives CASSFRTSGYNEQFF. Together with reference TRBV5-4 and TRBJ2-1, the CDR3 gives the full variable domain: ETGVTQSPTHLIKTRGQQVTLRCSSQSGHNTVSWYQQALGQGPQFIFQYYREEENGRGNFPPRFSGLQFPNYSSELNVNALELDDSALYLCASSFRTSGYNEQFFGPGTRLTVL.

V and J are TRBV6-6 and TRBJ2-3, with D perhaps TRBD1 (6 bases). The germline CDR1 and CDR2 sequences are MNHNY and SVGAGI (reference sequence). V lost 6 bases, J lost 4 bases, and 17 bases lay in between. This CDR3 comprises 15 residues. CDR3 protein: CASSTGQQGPDTQYF. The CDR3, as DNA: TGTGCCAGCAGCACGGGACAACAGGGTCCAGATACGCAGTATTTT.

This chain connects TRBV9 to TRBJ1-1, with TRBD1 as a possible D gene (5 bases). The CDR3 is 17 amino acids. The germline CDR1 and CDR2 sequences are SGDLS and YYNGEE. The V gene lost 1 base and the J gene lost 8 bases, with 24 bases spanning the gap. The CDR3 here is CASSVTYEPFGGEEAFF. CDR3 nucleotides: TGTGCCAGCAGCGTAACGTATGAGCCATTTGGGGGGGAGGAAGCTTTCTTT.

V and J are TRBV10-2 and TRBJ2-7; D gene unclear. CDR3 length: 13 residues. CDR1 and CDR2 (germline): WSHSY, SAAADI. Trimming took off 7 bases at V and 2 bases at J, with 12 bases between the two ends. Here the CDR3 reads CASTMTRAYEQYF. The CDR3 coding sequence is TGCGCCAGCACCATGACAAGAGCCTACGAGCAGTACTTC.

The chain is built from TRBV7-9 and TRBJ2-7, with a tentative D call TRBD2 (5 bases). V lost 3 bases and J 1 base, leaving 7 bases between the germline ends. Germline-derived CDR1 and CDR2 are SEHNR and FQNEAQ (reference sequence). The CDR3 spans 13 residues. In nucleotides, the CDR3 is TGTGCCAGCAGCTTTCCGGGATCCTACGAGCAGTACTTC. Protein product: CASSFPGSYEQYF.

This rearrangement joins TRBV9 to TRBJ2-1; perhaps TRBD1 as D (5 bases). V was clipped by 7 bases and J by 1 base, with 9 bases between them. Per germline, CDR1 SGDLS and CDR2 YYNGEE. The CDR3 is 13 amino acids. CDR3 DNA: TGTGCCAGCGGGCAGGGTTCCTACAATGAGCAGTTCTTC. This encodes CASGQGSYNEQFF.

The rearrangement links TRBV5-1 to TRBJ1-1; D gene ambiguous. CDR3 length equals 14 residues. V was trimmed by 1 base and J by 3 bases, leaving 10 bases between them. Germline CDR1 reads SGHRS; CDR2 reads YFSETQ. The CDR3 bases are TGCGCCAGCAGCTTGCGCTGGGCAGACACTGAAGCTTTCTTT. Translation: CASSLRWADTEAFF.

The chain carries TRBV28 and TRBJ1-1, with unresolved D. The CDR3 has 14 amino acids. Germline CDR1 MDHEN, CDR2 SYDVKM. V was trimmed by 3 bases and J by 2 bases, leaving 10 bases between them. In nucleotides, the CDR3 is TGTGCCAGCAGTTTGGCTCCCCGTAACACTGAAGCTTTCTTT. Its protein product is CASSLAPRNTEAFF.

This chain links TRBV7-2 with TRBJ1-1; 7 bases line up with TRBD1. CDR3 length: 15 amino acids. Trimming at V came to 1 base and at J to 4 bases, leaving 6 bases not matched to a gene. The germline V gene has CDR1 SGHTA and CDR2 FQGNSA. The DNA of the CDR3 is TGTGCCAGCAGCTTAGACTACAGGGGAGGCACTGAAGCTTTCTTT. Residues: CASSLDYRGGTEAFF.

The chain couples TRBV10-3 to TRBJ1-2, with D maybe TRBD1 (6 bases). CDR3 size: 14 residues. The V end was cut by 2 bases, the J end by 7 bases, with 14 bases between. In germline, CDR1 is ENHRY, CDR2 SYGVKD. CDR3 residues: CAISEEGGVGGYTF. CDR3 coding DNA: TGTGCCATCAGTGAGGAGGGGGGGGTAGGTGGCTACACCTTC.

This chain connects TRBV7-9 to TRBJ1-6; no reliable D call. The CDR3 spans 18 residues. Germline CDR1 and CDR2: SEHNR and FQNEAQ (reference sequence). The V and J ends lost 0 bases and 6 bases respectively, with 18 bases between them. The CDR3 nucleotides read TGTGCCAGCAGCTTAGCCCCCTTATCCCCCAGACTTAATTCACCCCTCCACTTT. Amino acid sequence: CASSLAPLSPRLNSPLHF.

The rearrangement uses TRBV7-9 and TRBJ2-7, with a weak D call TRBD1 (6 bases). From germline, CDR1 is SEHNR and CDR2 FQNEAQ (reference sequence). Trimming took off 5 bases at V and 5 bases at J, with 19 bases between the two ends. The CDR3 contains 15 residues. Here the CDR3 reads CASSPLQGPRNEQYF. CDR3 sequence (DNA): TGTGCCAGCAGCCCGCTGCAGGGGCCGAGGAACGAGCAGTACTTC.

The V gene is TRBV27, the J gene TRBJ2-3, with TRBD2 matching over 9 bases. The CDR3 sequence is 16 residues long. Looked up from germline, CDR1 is MNHEY and CDR2 is SMNVEV (reference sequence). V lost 2 bases, J lost 2 bases, and 5 bases stayed unmatched. CDR3 protein: CASSLGAGGNTDTQYF. CDR3 sequence (DNA): TGTGCCAGCAGTTTAGGGGCGGGGGGGAACACAGATACGCAGTATTTT.

The DNA of the CDR3 is TGTGCCAGCAGCTCCCAAGACAGGGGGAACCAAGAGACCCAGTACTTC. Translation: CASSSQDRGNQETQYF. This chain links TRBV7-9 with TRBJ2-5, with 9 bases matching TRBD1. Germline lookup yields CDR1 SEHNR and CDR2 FQNEAQ (reference sequence). V lost 4 bases and J lost 0; bases outside the gene matches: 6. The CDR3 has 16 residues.

By share of the sample, this clone is medium-sized. The chain recombines TRBV5-5 with TRBJ2-7, with 12 positions matching TRBD1. This CDR3 has 14 amino acids. V lost 4 bases, J lost 6 bases, and 5 bases stayed unmatched. The V gene's germline CDR1 is SGHKS and CDR2 YYEKEE (reference sequence). The CDR3 is CASSAGQGAREQYF. DNA for the CDR3: TGTGCCAGCAGCGCGGGACAGGGGGCTCGCGAGCAGTACTTC. The variable domain in full, with the rest retrieved from reference TRBV5-5 and TRBJ2-7, is DAGVTQSPTHLIKTRGQQVTLRCSPISGHKSVSWYQQVLGQGPQFIFQYYEKEERGRGNFPDRFSARQFPNYSSELNVNALLLGDSALYLCASSAGQGAREQYFGPGTRLTVT.

V gene TRBV7-9 combines with J gene TRBJ2-1, with TRBD2 matching 11 bases. Germline CDR1 and CDR2: SEHNR and FQNEAQ (reference sequence). The J segment lost 8 bases and the V segment lost 6 bases, leaving 9 bases of the junction unmatched. CDR3 length: 15 residues. CDR3 bases: TGTGCCAGCAGTCATACACTAGCGGGGGAAGATGAGCAGTTCTTC. It is translated as CASSHTLAGEDEQFF.

V usage is TRBV27 and J usage is TRBJ2-3; D call uncertain. From germline, CDR1 is MNHEY and CDR2 SMNVEV (reference sequence). This CDR3 comprises 14 residues. Between the trimmed V and J ends, which lost 4 bases and 5 bases, there was a span of 13 bases. CDR3 coding DNA: TGTGCCAGCAGTTCATTCGGGTTGGAAGATACGCAGTATTTT. Its translation is CASSSFGLEDTQYF.

This clone was observed a handful of times. This chain connects TRBV9 to TRBJ1-2; 7 positions match TRBD1. This CDR3 is built from 15 residues. Germline V gene data show CDR1 as SGDLS and CDR2 as YYNGEE. V was clipped by 0 bases and J by 4 bases; unmatched bases: 6. The CDR3: CASSVGQGNGYGYTF. The CDR3 region has the DNA TGTGCCAGCAGCGTAGGACAGGGTAACGGCTATGGCTACACCTTC.

The V gene is TRBV4-1, the J gene TRBJ2-5; 12 bases agree with TRBD2. The V segment lost 4 bases and the J segment 4 bases; nucleotides outside the gene matches: 7. Germline V gene data show CDR1 as MGHRA and CDR2 as YSYEKL. The CDR3 is 16 residues long. This chain's CDR3 is CASSPGLAGRGETQYF. CDR3 DNA: TGCGCCAGCAGCCCAGGACTAGCGGGGCGTGGAGAGACCCAGTACTTC.

This sequence joins TRBV28 and TRBJ2-3; no clear D gene. Trimming stripped 5 bases from V and 2 bases from J, with 20 bases between. The CDR3 has 17 amino acids. The germline V gene encodes CDR1 MDHEN and CDR2 SYDVKM. The CDR3 coding sequence is TGTGCCAGCAGTGCTCCCTGGAGCTTGTCTGACACAGATACGCAGTATTTT. Protein sequence: CASSAPWSLSDTDTQYF.

CDR3 nucleotides: TGTGCCAGTGCCGATGAGGAAGCGCAGCCCCAGCATTTT. It specifies CASADEEAQPQHF. The chain links TRBV19 to TRBJ1-5; D is unresolved. With 8 bases removed from V and 7 bases from J, the gap between germline ends came to 15 bases. This CDR3 has 13 amino acids. Germline V lookup: CDR1 LNHDA, CDR2 SQIVND (reference sequence).

This clone came up once. The chain couples TRBV11-2 to TRBJ2-3; 8 bases agree with TRBD1. CDR3 size: 17 residues. The germline gives CDR1 SGHAT, CDR2 FQNNGV. With V trimmed by 0 bases and J by 2 bases, 7 bases remained unmatched. The CDR3 loop reads CASSLDQGTGSTDTQYF. CDR3 DNA: TGTGCCAGCAGCTTAGATCAAGGGACAGGTTCCACAGATACGCAGTATTTT.

This chain links TRBV19 with TRBJ2-1; 9 nucleotides match TRBD2. Per the germline V gene, CDR1 is LNHDA and CDR2 is SQIVND (reference sequence). V was clipped by 5 bases and J by 5 bases; unmatched bases: 13. This CDR3 region has 17 residues. This chain's CDR3 is CASSPLFGLAGNNEQFF. The CDR3 bases are TGTGCCAGTAGTCCTCTCTTCGGTCTAGCGGGAAACAATGAGCAGTTCTTC.

This clone turned up a few times. The chain has TRBV27 and TRBJ1-6, with D possibly matching TRBD1 (5 bases). The germline V and J ends were trimmed by 8 bases and 15 bases, with 14 bases remaining between them. The CDR3 is made up of 11 amino acids. The germline V gene encodes CDR1 MNHEY and CDR2 SMNVEV (reference sequence). The CDR3 loop reads CASLGGGFLHF. The CDR3, as DNA: TGTGCCAGCCTGGGGGGGGGTTTCCTCCACTTT.